This TCR beta chain was identified in a study of blood T cell repertoires in COVID-19. Study in general: COVID-19 samples, acute and convalescent, were from the United States, Italy and Spain. Nucleic acid was either cDNA or gDNA, and it came from T cells, B-cell-depleted T cells, or PBMCs.

Measured with immunoSEQ multiplex PCR; TCRdb has only the in-frame clones, and not every one. This sample has 250,000 to 350,000 clones, with about 90% found just once. Trimming removed 6 bases from V and 0 bases from J, with 11 bases in between. From germline, CDR1 is MNHEY and CDR2 SVGAGI. The CDR3 spans 14 residues. The sequenced sample was PBMCs or T cells enriched from blood (not recorded which). The chain has TRBV6-5 and TRBJ1-1, with no clear D. The sequence was obtained from a woman aged 25 to 39 who had recovered from COVID-19. The CDR3 protein is CASSQTRMNTEAFF. CDR3 in DNA: TGTGCCAGCAGCCAGACACGGATGAACACTGAAGCTTTCTTT.